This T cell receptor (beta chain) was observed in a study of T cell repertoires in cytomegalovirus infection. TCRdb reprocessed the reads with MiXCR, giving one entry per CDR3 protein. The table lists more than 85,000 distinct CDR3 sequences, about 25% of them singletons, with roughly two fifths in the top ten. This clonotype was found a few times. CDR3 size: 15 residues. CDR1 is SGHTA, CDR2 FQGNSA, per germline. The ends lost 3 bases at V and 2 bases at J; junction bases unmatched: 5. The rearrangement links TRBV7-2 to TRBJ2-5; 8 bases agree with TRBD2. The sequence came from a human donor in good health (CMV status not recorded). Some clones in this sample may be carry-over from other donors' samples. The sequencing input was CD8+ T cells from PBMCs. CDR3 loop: CASSFPGGGQETQYF. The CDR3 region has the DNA TGTGCCAGCAGCTTTCCCGGGGGGGGGCAAGAGACCCAGTACTTC.